Listed below are T cell receptor beta chains from one sample, sequenced in a study of molecular identifiers for immune sequencing clone quantification. In TCRdb, the PCR reads were re-called with MiXCR into one record per CDR3 protein. Here the sample spans around 43,000 distinct CDR3 sequences, less than 20% being singletons. The sample was naive CD8+ T cells from blood, with Jurkat cell RNA spiked in. These receptors all come from a human donor in good health. Some libraries in this study had Jurkat cell RNA spiked in. Both conserved end residues are part of each CDR3. A D gene is named only where the DNA matches it firmly. For some rows the clone size is stated as once, few or many, or as a class when expanded; others skip it.

J	V	size	D	CDR3	DNA
TRBJ1-4	TRBV6-6	many	TRBD1	CASTGTGGDEKLFF	TGTGCCAGCACCGGGACAGGGGGCGATGAAAAACTGTTTTTT
TRBJ2-1	TRBV27	many	TRBD1	CASSQGAEQFF	TGTGCCAGCAGTCAGGGGGCCGAGCAGTTCTTC
TRBJ1-4	TRBV6-7	many	TRBD1	CASSYSGTGCEKLFF	TGTGCCAGCAGTTACTCGGGGACAGGGTGTGAAAAACTGTTTTTT
TRBJ2-1	TRBV2	.	.	CASSDPSSYNEQFF	TGTGCCAGCAGTGACCCGAGCTCCTACAATGAGCAGTTCTTC
TRBJ2-6	TRBV4-2	many	.	CASSQEGAGVSGANVLTF	TGTGCCAGCAGCCAAGAGGGGGCAGGGGTCTCTGGGGCCAACGTCCTGACTTTC
TRBJ1-5	TRBV6-5	many	.	CASSYSWGSNQPQHF	TGTGCCAGCAGTTACTCGTGGGGTAGCAATCAGCCCCAGCATTTT
TRBJ2-1	TRBV3-1	few	TRBD2	CASSSTWAGGDNEQFF	TGTGCCAGCAGCTCTACTTGGGCGGGAGGGGACAATGAGCAGTTCTTC
TRBJ2-2	TRBV7-9	.	.	CACSFPPALFF	TGTGCCTGCAGCTTCCCCCCGGCGCTGTTTTTT
TRBJ1-5	TRBV15	many	.	CATSRDLGDQPQHF	TGTGCCACCAGCAGAGATCTGGGGGATCAGCCCCAGCATTTT
TRBJ2-3	TRBV2	many	.	CASSEATISTDTQYF	TGTGCCAGCAGTGAAGCAACTATAAGCACAGATACGCAGTATTTT
TRBJ2-6	TRBV12-3/TRBV12-4	many	TRBD1	CASNPGTGTALGANVLTF	TGTGCCAGCAACCCCGGGACAGGGACGGCACTTGGGGCCAACGTCCTGACTTTC
TRBJ2-5	TRBV18	many	.	CASTPQEYQETQYF	TGTGCCAGCACCCCTCAGGAGTACCAAGAGACCCAGTACTTC
TRBJ1-5	TRBV7-9	many	.	CASSSPRDSLGNQPQHF	TGTGCCAGCAGCTCCCCGAGAGACAGTTTGGGCAATCAGCCCCAGCATTTT
TRBJ1-2	TRBV6-5	many	.	CASSYSILDSYGYTF	TGTGCCAGCAGTTACTCGATCCTAGACAGCTATGGCTACACCTTC
TRBJ2-7	TRBV7-8	many	.	CASSLAVYEQYF	TGTGCCAGCAGCCTGGCGGTTTACGAGCAGTACTTC
TRBJ2-3	TRBV24-1	many	.	CATSDEDTQYF	TGTGCCACCAGTGACGAAGATACGCAGTATTTT
TRBJ1-1	TRBV5-6	many	TRBD1	CASSLALKGALTEAFF	TGTGCCAGCAGCTTGGCCCTAAAGGGGGCTCTCACTGAAGCTTTCTTT
TRBJ2-6	TRBV6-1	many	.	CASSAPASGANVLTF	TGTGCCAGCAGTGCTCCGGCCTCTGGGGCCAACGTCCTGACTTTC